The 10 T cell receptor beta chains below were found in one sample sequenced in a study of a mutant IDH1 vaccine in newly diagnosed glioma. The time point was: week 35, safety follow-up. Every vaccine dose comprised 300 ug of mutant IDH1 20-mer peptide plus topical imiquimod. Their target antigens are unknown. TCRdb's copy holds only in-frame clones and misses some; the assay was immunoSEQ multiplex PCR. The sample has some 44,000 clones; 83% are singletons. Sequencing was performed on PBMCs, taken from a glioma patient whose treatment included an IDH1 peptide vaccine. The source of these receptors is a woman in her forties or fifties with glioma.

The CDR3 DNA is TGTGCCAGCAGCTCCTCCGGGACAGGGGCCTACGAGCAGTACTTC. Translation: CASSSSGTGAYEQYF. This rearrangement joins TRBV11-3 to TRBJ2-7, with 10 bases identical to TRBD1. V was pared by 4 bases and J by 2 bases, with 5 bases of the junction left unmatched. The CDR3 spans 15 residues. Germline values: CDR1 SGHNT, CDR2 YENEEA.

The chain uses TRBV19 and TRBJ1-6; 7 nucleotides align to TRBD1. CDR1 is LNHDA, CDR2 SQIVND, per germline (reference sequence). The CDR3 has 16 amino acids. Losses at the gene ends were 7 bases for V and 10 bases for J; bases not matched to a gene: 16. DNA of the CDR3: TGTGCCAGTACTTCGACGACAGGGCGGTGGCGGTCACCCCTCCACTTT. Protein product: CASTSTTGRWRSPLHF. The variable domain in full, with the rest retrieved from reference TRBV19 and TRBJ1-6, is DGGITQSPKYLFRKEGQNVTLSCEQNLNHDAMYWYRQDPGQGLRLIYYSQIVNDFQKGDIAEGYSVSREKKESFPLTVTSAQKNPTAFYLCASTSTTGRWRSPLHFGNGTRLTVT.

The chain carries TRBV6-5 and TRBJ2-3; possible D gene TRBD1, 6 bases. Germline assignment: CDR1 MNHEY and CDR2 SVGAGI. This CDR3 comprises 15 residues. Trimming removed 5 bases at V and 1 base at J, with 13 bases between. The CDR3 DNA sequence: TGTGCCAGCAGTAGAGGGGGTACGGGCACAGATACGCAGTATTTT. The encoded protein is CASSRGGTGTDTQYF.

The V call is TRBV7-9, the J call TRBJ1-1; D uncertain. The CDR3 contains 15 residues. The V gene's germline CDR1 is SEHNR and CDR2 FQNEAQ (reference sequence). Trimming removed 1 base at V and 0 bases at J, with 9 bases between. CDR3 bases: TGTGCCAGCAGCTTAGTCGGAGGAATGAACACTGAAGCTTTCTTT. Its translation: CASSLVGGMNTEAFF.

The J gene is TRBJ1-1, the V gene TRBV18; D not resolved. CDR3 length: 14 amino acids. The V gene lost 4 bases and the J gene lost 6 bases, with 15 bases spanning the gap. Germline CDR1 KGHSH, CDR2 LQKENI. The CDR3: CASSRRLGESEAFF. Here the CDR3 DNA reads TGTGCCAGCTCACGACGGCTGGGAGAGTCTGAAGCTTTCTTT.

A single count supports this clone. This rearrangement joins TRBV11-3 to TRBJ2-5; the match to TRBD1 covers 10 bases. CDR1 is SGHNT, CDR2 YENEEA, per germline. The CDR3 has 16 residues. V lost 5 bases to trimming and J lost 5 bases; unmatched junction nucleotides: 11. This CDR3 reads CASSLRGTGAGETQYF. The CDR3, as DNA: TGTGCCAGCAGCCTACGCGGGACAGGGGCGGGGGAGACCCAGTACTTC.

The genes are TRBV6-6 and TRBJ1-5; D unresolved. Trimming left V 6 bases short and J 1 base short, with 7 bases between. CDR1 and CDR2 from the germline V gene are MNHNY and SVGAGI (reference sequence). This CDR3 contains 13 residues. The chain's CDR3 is CASRDPSNQPQHF. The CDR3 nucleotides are TGTGCCAGCAGGGATCCGAGCAATCAGCCCCAGCATTTT.

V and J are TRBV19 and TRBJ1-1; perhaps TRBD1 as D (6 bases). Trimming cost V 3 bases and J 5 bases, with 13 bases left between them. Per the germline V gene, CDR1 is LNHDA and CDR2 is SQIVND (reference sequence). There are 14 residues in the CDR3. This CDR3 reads CASSIQGRGTEAFF. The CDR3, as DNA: TGTGCCAGTAGTATTCAGGGGAGGGGGACTGAAGCTTTCTTT.

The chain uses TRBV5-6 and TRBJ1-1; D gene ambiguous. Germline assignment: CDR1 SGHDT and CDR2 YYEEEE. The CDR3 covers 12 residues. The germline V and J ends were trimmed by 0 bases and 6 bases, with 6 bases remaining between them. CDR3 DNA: TGTGCCAGCAGCTTGGGAGAAGCTGAAGCTTTCTTT. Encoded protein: CASSLGEAEAFF.

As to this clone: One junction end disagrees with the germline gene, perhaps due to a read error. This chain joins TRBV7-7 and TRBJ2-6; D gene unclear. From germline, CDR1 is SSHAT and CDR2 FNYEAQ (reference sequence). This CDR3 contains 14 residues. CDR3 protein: CASSKLGSGNVLTF. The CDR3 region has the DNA TGTGCTAGCAGCAAGTTAGGATCAGGCAACGTCCTGACTTTC.